These T cell receptor beta chains were read from a single sample in a study of blood T cell repertoires in COVID-19. Repertoires were generated with immunoSEQ multiplex PCR, while TCRdb's copy carries only in-frame clones and drops some. The data show more than 90,000 clones, about 85% seen once. The sequencing input was peripheral blood. The receptors originated from a man older than 75 with acute or convalescent COVID-19. Both conserved end residues are part of each CDR3. A D gene is named only where the DNA matches it firmly. A clone size is listed for some rows: how often the clone was seen (once, few, many), or a class if it is expanded.

v_gene	abundance	d_gene	j_gene	CDR3aa	CDR3nt
TRBV6-5	-	-	TRBJ1-2	CASSYNRDIYGYTF	TGTGCCAGCAGTTACAACCGGGACATTTATGGCTACACCTTC
TRBV27	-	TRBD2	TRBJ2-1	CASSPWTSGSRNEQFF	TGTGCCAGCAGTCCCTGGACTAGCGGGAGTCGGAATGAGCAGTTCTTC
TRBV29-1	-	-	TRBJ2-3	CSVEFPGTDTQYF	TGCAGCGTTGAATTCCCCGGTACAGATACGCAGTATTTT
TRBV5-1	-	-	TRBJ2-1	CASSLAWGVSYNEQFF	TGCGCCAGCAGCTTGGCGTGGGGGGTTAGTTACAATGAGCAGTTCTTC
TRBV11-3	-	TRBD1	TRBJ2-5	CASSLQGAPQETQYF	TGTGCCAGCAGCTTACAGGGGGCTCCCCAGGAGACCCAGTACTTC
TRBV19	-	-	TRBJ1-2	CASSPGVYGYTF	TGTGCCAGTAGTCCGGGGGTCTATGGCTACACCTTC
TRBV11-1	-	-	TRBJ2-7	CASSVGGTATYEQYF	TGTGCCAGCAGCGTAGGCGGGACAGCCACCTACGAGCAGTACTTC
TRBV15	-	TRBD2	TRBJ2-5	CATSLGLAGVGYQETQYF	TGTGCCACCAGCCTGGGACTAGCGGGAGTGGGGTACCAAGAGACCCAGTACTTC
TRBV5-1	-	-	TRBJ2-7	CASSFRFQDEQYF	TGCGCCAGCTCCTTCCGGTTCCAGGACGAGCAGTACTTC
TRBV27	-	TRBD1	TRBJ2-2	CASSFGGTAANTGELFF	TGTGCCAGCAGTTTTGGTGGGACAGCCGCGAACACCGGGGAGCTGTTTTTT
TRBV9	-	TRBD1	TRBJ1-2	CASSVAVGGVGYGYTF	TGTGCCAGCAGCGTAGCTGTAGGGGGCGTAGGTTATGGCTACACCTTC
TRBV28	-	-	TRBJ1-2	CASSTQAPSRGLGYTF	TGTGCCAGCAGTACGCAAGCGCCCTCGCGGGGGCTTGGCTACACCTTC
TRBV6-5	-	-	TRBJ2-2	CASSYQDTGELFF	TGTGCCAGCAGTTACCAGGACACCGGGGAGCTGTTTTTT
TRBV30	once	-	TRBJ2-5	CAWSVAGGQETQYF	TGTGCCTGGAGTGTAGCGGGTGGGCAAGAGACCCAGTACTTC
TRBV4-3	-	TRBD1	TRBJ1-4	CASSQTGQGFNEKLFF	TGCGCCAGCAGCCAGACCGGACAGGGTTTTAATGAAAAACTGTTTTTT
TRBV10-3	-	-	TRBJ2-5	CAISAAGPSRETQYF	TGTGCCATCAGTGCCGCGGGGCCTTCTCGGGAGACCCAGTACTTC
TRBV11-3	-	-	TRBJ2-5	CASSLGAEGGETQYF	TGTGCCAGCAGTTTAGGGGCGGAAGGGGGTGAGACCCAGTACTTC
TRBV6-5	-	TRBD2	TRBJ2-7	CASSKGLYSYEQYF	TGTGCCAGCAGTAAGGGACTATACTCCTACGAGCAGTACTTC
TRBV7-8	-	-	TRBJ2-3	CASSPITTAGRSTDTQYF	TGTGCCAGCAGCCCTATTACAACTGCGGGGAGGAGCACAGATACGCAGTATTTT
TRBV24-1	-	TRBD2	TRBJ2-5	CATSDVLAGETQYF	TGTGCCACCAGTGATGTTTTAGCGGGAGAGACCCAGTACTTC
TRBV11-3	-	TRBD2	TRBJ2-7	CASSYYGGTSDYEQYF	TGTGCCAGCAGCTACTACGGTGGGACTAGCGACTACGAGCAGTACTTC
TRBV20-1	-	-	TRBJ1-1	CSARQGIEAFF	TGCAGTGCCCGTCAGGGGATTGAAGCTTTCTTT
TRBV10-2	-	TRBD2	TRBJ2-2	CASSWGLAGAGELFF	TGCGCCAGCAGTTGGGGACTAGCGGGAGCCGGGGAGCTGTTTTTT
TRBV28	-	TRBD1	TRBJ1-4	CASSLDRGEEKLFF	TGTGCCAGCAGCCTGGACAGGGGGGAAGAAAAACTGTTTTTT